The 32 T cell receptor beta chains given below trace back to one sample, sequenced in a study of CD8+ T cells in alopecia areata. The authors extracted RNA and reverse transcribed it into cDNA as the sequencing template. The method was immunoSEQ multiplex PCR; TCRdb's version includes in-frame clones alone and lacks a portion of them. The sample contains about 110,000 clones, 55% to 70% of which appear only once. Input material: NKG2D-low CD8+ T cells sorted from blood. Source of these receptors: a human donor with alopecia areata.

This clone was observed a few times. This rearrangement joins TRBV5-1 to TRBJ2-1, with D possibly being TRBD2 (6 bases). The V gene lost 1 base and the J gene lost 4 bases, with 15 bases spanning the gap. The germline V gene encodes CDR1 SGHRS and CDR2 YFSETQ. There are 16 residues in the CDR3. The CDR3 region is CASSLNGGLGYNEQFF. CDR3 sequence (DNA): TGCGCCAGCAGCTTGAACGGGGGTTTAGGGTACAATGAGCAGTTCTTC.

The chain links TRBV6-1 to TRBJ2-2; D gene ambiguous. The CDR3 loop spans 12 amino acids. Germline V gene lookup returns CDR1 MNHNS and CDR2 SASEGT. Between the trimmed V and J ends, which lost 8 bases and 1 base, there was a span of 5 bases. CDR3 loop: CASLKNTGELFF. DNA for the CDR3: TGTGCCAGCCTGAAGAACACCGGGGAGCTGTTTTTT.

This clone turned up a few times. This rearrangement joins TRBV5-1 to TRBJ2-7; 9 bases are shared with TRBD2. This CDR3 contains 16 residues. Germline V gives CDR1 SGHRS, CDR2 YFSETQ. The V gene end was trimmed by 1 base and the J gene end by 7 bases; junction bases not matched to a gene: 12. As DNA, the CDR3 is TGCGCCAGCAGCTTGTCGGCTAGCGGGACTTTGCGTGAGCAGTACTTC. Translation: CASSLSASGTLREQYF.

The chain uses TRBV7-9 and TRBJ2-1, with 7 bases aligning to TRBD2. The CDR3 totals 16 residues. The germline V gene has CDR1 SEHNR and CDR2 FQNEAQ (reference sequence). The trim removed 5 bases at V and 0 bases at J, leaving 7 bases unmatched. DNA for the CDR3: TGTGCCAGCAGCCCCAGTAGCGGGTTCTCCTACAATGAGCAGTTCTTC. Protein: CASSPSSGFSYNEQFF.

The chain couples TRBV15 to TRBJ2-1; a possible D gene is TRBD2 (6 bases). The V end was cut by 3 bases, the J end by 2 bases, with 11 bases between. Germline values: CDR1 LNHNV, CDR2 YYDKDF (reference sequence). The CDR3 totals 15 residues. The DNA for the CDR3 is TGTGCCACCAGCAGGGTGGAGGGAACCTACAATGAGCAGTTCTTC. Protein product: CATSRVEGTYNEQFF.

The chain carries TRBV5-1 and TRBJ2-1, with TRBD2 matching 10 bases. Trimming took 2 bases from V and 10 from J; bases not matched to a gene: 9. The V gene's germline CDR1 is SGHRS and CDR2 YFSETQ. This CDR3 comprises 15 residues. DNA of the CDR3: TGCGCCAGCAGCTTAAATCCCGGGACTAGCGACGAGCAGTTCTTC. It codes for CASSLNPGTSDEQFF.

This clone has a handful of counts. The chain couples TRBV7-9 to TRBJ1-2; D gene unclear. V was clipped by 1 base and J by 8 bases, with 14 bases between them. The CDR3 sequence is 14 residues long. Germline values: CDR1 SEHNR, CDR2 FQNEAQ (reference sequence). The CDR3: CASSLGFRIQGYTF. For the CDR3, the DNA is TGTGCCAGCAGCTTAGGTTTCAGGATTCAAGGCTACACCTTC.

This clone appeared once. The genes are TRBV29-1 and TRBJ2-7, with D tentatively TRBD1 or TRBD2 (6 bases each). The CDR3 sequence is 13 residues long. V lost 7 bases and J 4 bases, leaving 17 bases between the germline ends. The V gene's germline CDR1 is SQVTM and CDR2 ANQGSEA. Here the CDR3 reads CSASPGAPYEQYF. The DNA for the CDR3 is TGCAGCGCTTCTCCGGGGGCGCCTTACGAGCAGTACTTC.

This chain connects TRBV13 to TRBJ2-7; possibly TRBD2 for D (6 bases). The CDR3 contains 12 residues. Trimming cost V 6 bases and J 6 bases, with 12 bases left between them. Germline V CDR1 and CDR2: PRHDT, FYEKMQ (reference sequence). CDR3 bases: TGTGCCAGCAGTGCTATGGGGGGCGAGCAGTACTTC. This gives the protein CASSAMGGEQYF. Full variable domain (remainder filled in from reference TRBV13 and TRBJ2-7): AAGVIQSPRHLIKEKRETATLKCYPIPRHDTVYWYQQGPGQDPQFLISFYEKMQSDKGSIPDRFSAQQFSDYHSELNMSSLELGDSALYFCASSAMGGEQYFGPGTRLTVT.

There are a few counts of this clone. The chain joins TRBV7-9 to TRBJ2-4, with a weak D call TRBD2 (5 bases). This CDR3 spans 12 amino acids. Deletions cut 4 bases from V and 8 bases from J, with 9 bases between. CDR1 is SEHNR and CDR2 is FQNEAQ in the germline V gene (reference sequence). CDR3: CASSYLGDIQYF. The CDR3 region has the DNA TGTGCCAGCAGCTATCTGGGAGACATTCAGTACTTC.

This clone was detected only a few times. The V call is TRBV28, the J call TRBJ1-3; no firm D call. Trimming removed 2 bases at V and 2 bases at J, with 7 bases between. This CDR3 is 14 amino acids long. Germline V gene lookup returns CDR1 MDHEN and CDR2 SYDVKM. In DNA form, the CDR3 reads TGTGCCAGCAGTTTACGAGGTACTGGAAACACCATATATTTT. It encodes CASSLRGTGNTIYF.

The gene calls are TRBV7-8 and TRBJ2-5, with TRBD1 identical over 9 bases. The germline gives CDR1 SGHVS, CDR2 FQNEAQ. V lost 5 bases, J lost 5 bases, and 6 bases stayed unmatched. The CDR3 loop spans 14 amino acids. The DNA for the CDR3 is TGTGCCAGCAGCGGACAGGGGAGGTGGGAGACCCAGTACTTC. Translation: CASSGQGRWETQYF.

This clone occurred a few times. The chain uses TRBV2 and TRBJ2-7, with no clear D. Per the germline V gene, CDR1 is SNHLY and CDR2 is FYNNEI. Deletions cut 8 bases from V and 6 bases from J, with 14 bases between. The CDR3 totals 12 residues. CDR3 bases: TGTGCCAGCGAGGCGTACGGGCTCGAGCAGTACTTC. Protein product: CASEAYGLEQYF.

This clone was seen only a few times. This CDR3 is CASSKGQGMNTEAFF. The CDR3 DNA sequence: TGTGCCAGTAGTAAGGGCCAGGGGATGAACACTGAAGCTTTCTTT. The chain employs TRBV19 and TRBJ1-1, with D maybe TRBD1 (6 bases). The CDR3 length is 15 residues. The V and J ends lost 4 bases and 0 bases respectively, with 12 bases between them. Germline V gene data show CDR1 as LNHDA and CDR2 as SQIVND (reference sequence).

This chain joins TRBV5-1 and TRBJ2-1, with D possibly matching TRBD1 (6 bases). Germline V gene lookup returns CDR1 SGHRS and CDR2 YFSETQ. The CDR3 extends over 15 amino acids. Trimming removed 4 bases at V and 5 bases at J, with 16 bases between. CDR3 region: CASSQENDRNNEQFF. Here the CDR3 DNA reads TGCGCCAGCAGCCAAGAAAACGACAGGAACAATGAGCAGTTCTTC.

This clone showed up just a few times. The rearrangement uses TRBV6-5 and TRBJ2-7, with TRBD2 matching over 11 bases. CDR1 and CDR2 (germline): MNHEY, SVGAGI. This CDR3 region has 15 residues. V dropped 5 bases and J dropped 3; count of bases not matched to a gene: 6. CDR3 sequence reads: CASSPWGTSGYEQYF. The CDR3 nucleotides read TGTGCCAGCAGTCCCTGGGGGACTAGCGGCTACGAGCAGTACTTC.

The chain combines TRBV5-4 with TRBJ1-5; 8 nucleotides agree with TRBD1. The CDR3 has 16 amino acids. V shed 4 bases, J shed 0 bases, and the junction held 6 bases outside the gene matches. Germline-derived CDR1 and CDR2 are SGHNT and YYREEE (reference sequence). CDR3 amino acids: CASSDGQGDSNQPQHF. Written as DNA, the CDR3 is TGTGCCAGCAGCGACGGACAGGGCGATAGCAATCAGCCCCAGCATTTT. Combining the CDR3 with reference TRBV5-4 and TRBJ1-5 gives the whole variable domain ETGVTQSPTHLIKTRGQQVTLRCSSQSGHNTVSWYQQALGQGPQFIFQYYREEENGRGNFPPRFSGLQFPNYSSELNVNALELDDSALYLCASSDGQGDSNQPQHFGDGTRLSIL.

The rearrangement uses TRBV5-6 and TRBJ2-1; TRBD2 agrees at 8 bases. This CDR3 has 16 amino acids. Trimming at V came to 0 bases and at J to 3 bases, leaving 5 bases not matched to a gene. Germline values: CDR1 SGHDT, CDR2 YYEEEE. The CDR3 loop is CASSLEWREDYNEQFF. The CDR3 DNA reads as TGTGCCAGCAGCTTGGAATGGCGGGAGGACTACAATGAGCAGTTCTTC.

The chain joins TRBV28 to TRBJ2-1; possible D gene TRBD2, 5 bases. Looked up from germline, CDR1 is MDHEN and CDR2 is SYDVKM. The CDR3 spans 14 residues. The V end was cut by 5 bases, the J end by 3 bases, with 11 bases between. The CDR3 nucleotides read TGTGCCAGCAGTGGAGGAAACGACTACAATGAGCAGTTCTTC. This gives the protein CASSGGNDYNEQFF.

The chain uses TRBV4-1 and TRBJ2-1; 8 nucleotides line up with TRBD2. Trimming removed 0 bases from V and 10 bases from J; junction bases left unmatched: 11. This CDR3 spans 16 amino acids. Germline loops: CDR1 MGHRA, CDR2 YSYEKL. In DNA, the CDR3 is TGCGCCAGCAGCCAAGAAGGCGGGAGGCTTACTGGAGAGCAGTTCTTC. Its translation is CASSQEGGRLTGEQFF.

V and J are TRBV5-6 and TRBJ2-7, with a possible D match to TRBD2 (6 bases). Per the germline V gene, CDR1 is SGHDT and CDR2 is YYEEEE. The CDR3 runs to 15 residues. Trimming removed 3 bases from V and 5 bases from J, with 18 bases in between. The chain's CDR3 is CASSSGTPIFNEQYF. CDR3 bases: TGTGCCAGCAGCTCCGGGACTCCTATTTTCAACGAGCAGTACTTC.

Concerning this clone: A single base separates this from a much larger clone, so it may be a read error. This rearrangement joins TRBV27 to TRBJ2-7; 8 nucleotides line up with TRBD1. Germline trimming cut 6 bases from V and 3 bases from J; bases unmatched to any gene: 7. There are 14 residues in the CDR3. The V gene's germline CDR1 is MNHEY and CDR2 SMNVEV (reference sequence). The CDR3 protein is CASSLATGDYEQYF. As DNA, the CDR3 is TGTGCCAGCAGCTTGGCGACAGGGGACTACGAGCAGTACTTC.

This chain uses TRBV28 with TRBJ2-1, with D hard to call. The CDR3 totals 13 residues. Germline V gene data show CDR1 as MDHEN and CDR2 as SYDVKM. Trimming took off 1 base at V and 9 bases at J, with 10 bases between the two ends. DNA of the CDR3: TGTGCCAGCAGTTTATCGGTAGGAAGTGAGCAGTTCTTC. Residues: CASSLSVGSEQFF.

This sequence joins TRBV9 and TRBJ2-7; possibly TRBD1 for D (6 bases). The CDR3 has 14 residues. Germline CDR1 reads SGDLS; CDR2 reads YYNGEE. Trimming stripped 4 bases from V and 2 bases from J, with 13 bases between. Here the CDR3 reads CASSTGRDTYEQYF. Written as DNA, the CDR3 is TGTGCCAGCAGCACCGGTCGGGACACCTACGAGCAGTACTTC.

The chain combines TRBV4-1 with TRBJ2-7, with 16 bases lining up with TRBD2. Germline V gene sequence: CDR1 MGHRA, CDR2 YSYEKL. After removal of 0 bases from V and 9 bases from J, the junction contained 5 bases not matched to a gene. This CDR3 region has 16 residues. In DNA, the CDR3 is TGCGCCAGCAGCCAAGATCTCGGGACTAGCGGGAGGGGGCAGTACTTC. Translated, it gives CASSQDLGTSGRGQYF.

The genes are TRBV11-2 and TRBJ1-1, with D possibly being TRBD1 (5 bases). V lost 5 bases, J lost 4 bases, and 8 bases lay in between. The germline CDR1 and CDR2 sequences are SGHAT and FQNNGV. The CDR3 length is 12 residues. CDR3 nucleotide sequence: TGTGCCAGCAGCCGGCAGGGCACTGAAGCTTTCTTT. It translates to CASSRQGTEAFF.

The gene calls are TRBV6-5 and TRBJ2-7; D may be TRBD1 (6 bases). The CDR3 has 15 residues. V gave up 6 bases and J gave up 2 bases, with 17 bases separating them. CDR1 MNHEY and CDR2 SVGAGI come from the germline V gene. CDR3 coding DNA: TGTGCCAGCAGCACAGACAGGCAGCGACCCTACGAGCAGTACTTC. It yields the protein CASSTDRQRPYEQYF.

In its sample, this clone was seen many times. This rearrangement joins TRBV12-5 to TRBJ1-4; D may be TRBD1 (6 bases). CDR1 is LGHNT and CDR2 is FRNRAP in the germline V gene. CDR3 length: 14 residues. Trimming removed 4 bases from V and 0 bases from J, with 6 bases in between. The CDR3 loop is CASGWTATNEKLFF. DNA for the CDR3: TGTGCTAGTGGTTGGACAGCAACTAATGAAAAACTGTTTTTT.

This clone occurred a few times. The chain recombines TRBV2 with TRBJ2-1; TRBD2 matches at 10 bases. Per the germline V gene, CDR1 is SNHLY and CDR2 is FYNNEI. The CDR3 loop spans 17 amino acids. Germline trimming cut 6 bases from V and 0 bases from J; bases unmatched to any gene: 8. The CDR3 coding sequence is TGTGCCAGCAGGGTTGGACTAGCGGACTCCTCCTACAATGAGCAGTTCTTC. It translates to CASRVGLADSSYNEQFF.

The V gene is TRBV5-1, the J gene TRBJ2-1; D is possibly TRBD1 (5 bases). V was shortened by 4 bases and J by 10 bases, with 12 bases between the two germline ends. The CDR3 spans 12 residues. The germline V gene encodes CDR1 SGHRS and CDR2 YFSETQ. CDR3 in DNA: TGCGCCAGCAGCATACTTGACAGAGAGCAGTTCTTC. Amino acid sequence: CASSILDREQFF.

This clone appeared a few times. CDR3 DNA: TGCGCCAGCAGCCCTGGAGGGGGTTACACAGATACGCAGTATTTT. It translates to CASSPGGGYTDTQYF. The V and J genes are TRBV4-1 and TRBJ2-3, with D perhaps assigned TRBD1 or TRBD2 (6 bases each). CDR1 and CDR2 from the germline V gene are MGHRA and YSYEKL. This CDR3 is built from 15 residues. Trimming cost V 4 bases and J 2 bases, with 13 bases left between them.

The chain has TRBV5-1 and TRBJ2-1; 7 bases line up with TRBD1. V shed 4 bases and J 3 bases; nucleotides not matched to a gene: 4. CDR1 is SGHRS, CDR2 YFSETQ, per germline. The CDR3 is 14 residues long. DNA for the CDR3: TGCGCCAGCAGCGGCTGGGACAGCTACAATGAGCAGTTCTTC. This codes for CASSGWDSYNEQFF.